The 16 T cell receptor beta chains presented below share a single source sample, sequenced in a study of CD8 T cells in ankylosing spondylitis. TCRdb reprocessed the 5' RACE reads via MiXCR and lists one record per CDR3 protein. The sample contains some 250,000 distinct CDR3 sequences, 8% to 9.5% of which appear only once. The sample consisted of blood, either unsorted or a sorted T cell fraction (not recorded which). These receptors were taken from a male donor with ankylosing spondylitis or in good health (not recorded which).

In this sample, this clonotype turned up many times. Sequence at one end of the junction differs from germline and may be a read error. This sequence joins TRBV7-7 and TRBJ2-3; TRBD2 matches at 9 bases. Per germline, CDR1 SSHAT and CDR2 FNYEAQ (reference sequence). CDR3 length: 16 residues. The CDR3 nucleotides read TGTGCTAGCAGCTTAGGAGGCGGGGGGGCCGCAGATACGCAGTATTTT. Protein sequence: CASSLGGGGAADTQYF.

V is TRBV2 and J is TRBJ2-7; the D gene is possibly TRBD2 (5 bases). The V and J ends lost 6 bases and 3 bases respectively, with 15 bases between them. Germline CDR1 and CDR2: SNHLY and FYNNEI. This CDR3 comprises 14 residues. CDR3 sequence: CASSALAGSYEQYF. The CDR3 nucleotides read TGTGCCAGCAGCGCTTTGGCGGGCAGCTACGAGCAGTACTTC. Variable domain in full (rest from reference TRBV2 and TRBJ2-7): EPEVTQTPSHQVTQMGQEVILRCVPISNHLYFYWYRQILGQKVEFLVSFYNNEISEKSEIFDDQFSVERPDGSNFTLKIRSTKLEDSAMYFCASSALAGSYEQYFGPGTRLTVT.

This clonotype was detected only a few times. The CDR3 DNA is TGCAGTGCTAGTGGCCTCGGACAGGGCCTCGAGCAGTACTTC. Translating gives CSASGLGQGLEQYF. The gene calls are TRBV20-1 and TRBJ2-7; 8 bases line up with TRBD1. Unmatched junction bases numbered 10, after V lost 3 bases and J lost 6 bases. There are 14 residues in the CDR3. CDR1 is DFQATT and CDR2 is SNEGSKA in the germline V gene (reference sequence).

This clonotype has a count of ten or more. This chain links TRBV25-1 with TRBJ1-3, with D possibly matching TRBD1 (5 bases). Per the germline V gene, CDR1 is MGHDK and CDR2 is SYGVNS. This CDR3 contains 19 residues. Trimming pared 2 bases from V and 0 bases from J, leaving 20 bases between. As DNA, the CDR3 is TGTGCCAGCAGTGAAACAAGGTCAGGGACCGCGCGCTCTGGAAACACCATATATTTT. This translates into CASSETRSGTARSGNTIYF.

This clonotype was detected a few times. V gene TRBV10-3 combines with J gene TRBJ1-5, with unresolved D. Germline V gene data show CDR1 as ENHRY and CDR2 as SYGVKD. V shed 4 bases and J shed 4 bases, with 8 bases lying between them. The length of the CDR3 is 13 residues. The DNA of the CDR3 is TGTGCCATCAGTGCAACAGAGAATCAGCCCCAGCATTTT. Amino acids: CAISATENQPQHF.

At least ten counts were recorded for this clonotype. The rearrangement uses TRBV29-1 and TRBJ2-1; 14 nucleotides align to TRBD2. Germline V gene sequence: CDR1 SQVTM, CDR2 ANQGSEA. V was pared by 5 bases and J by 7 bases, with 4 bases of the junction left unmatched. The CDR3 runs to 14 residues. The CDR3 DNA follows: TGCAGCGTTTCCGGGACTAGCGGGAGAAATGAGCAGTTCTTC. Protein sequence: CSVSGTSGRNEQFF.

In its sample, this clonotype was seen many times. The rearrangement uses TRBV4-1 and TRBJ1-2, with 10 positions matching TRBD1. Looked up from germline, CDR1 is MGHRA and CDR2 is YSYEKL. This CDR3 has 17 residues. Unmatched junction bases numbered 9, after V lost 1 base and J lost 4 bases. The CDR3 DNA follows: TGCGCCAGCAGCCAAGTCCTCAGGACAGGGGGTAGCTATGGCTACACCTTC. Translated, it gives CASSQVLRTGGSYGYTF.

This clonotype was seen many times. V usage is TRBV5-5 and J usage is TRBJ2-5; TRBD1 is a possible D gene (5 bases). Trimming removed 0 bases from V and 2 bases from J, with 11 bases in between. The CDR3 consists of 15 residues. Germline CDR1 and CDR2: SGHKS and YYEKEE (reference sequence). This CDR3 is CASSLESRVQETQYF. CDR3 nucleotides: TGTGCCAGCAGCTTGGAGTCCAGGGTGCAAGAGACCCAGTACTTC.

There are many counts of this clonotype. The chain recombines TRBV6-2 or TRBV6-3 with TRBJ1-1; D unresolved. Germline CDR1 and CDR2: MNHEY and SVGEGT. There are 14 residues in the CDR3. V lost 0 bases and J 7 bases, leaving 12 bases between the germline ends. Here the CDR3 reads CASSYSMWPDEAFF. Here the CDR3 DNA reads TGTGCCAGCAGTTACTCGATGTGGCCCGATGAAGCTTTCTTT.

The chain has TRBV20-1 and TRBJ2-3; a weak D match, TRBD2 (8 bases). Germline CDR1 DFQATT, CDR2 SNEGSKA (reference sequence). CDR3 length: 18 amino acids. V lost 1 base, J lost 5 bases, and 25 bases lay in between. Here the CDR3 DNA reads TGCAGTGCTAGAGGACAGGGAGTCCGGGAGGGCATGGGAGATACGCAGTATTTT. Translation: CSARGQGVREGMGDTQYF.

This clonotype came up many times. The chain combines TRBV5-1 with TRBJ2-1, with D hard to call. V shed 1 base and J shed 10 bases, with 9 bases lying between them. Germline CDR1 reads SGHRS; CDR2 reads YFSETQ. CDR3 length: 12 amino acids. The CDR3 DNA follows: TGCGCCAGCAGCTTGTTATCATCCGAGCAGTTCTTC. As protein: CASSLLSSEQFF.

This chain links TRBV30 with TRBJ2-1, with D perhaps TRBD1 or TRBD2 (5 bases each). This CDR3 region has 13 residues. Germline lookup yields CDR1 GTSNPN and CDR2 SVGIG (reference sequence). V was clipped by 5 bases and J by 7 bases, with 15 bases between them. Written as DNA, the CDR3 is TGTGCCTGGGGATCCGGGACCGGAAATGAGCAGTTCTTC. Its protein product is CAWGSGTGNEQFF.

This clonotype occurred many times. The chain joins TRBV20-1 to TRBJ2-5; D might be TRBD2 (5 bases). The CDR3 loop spans 14 amino acids. Trimming cost V 6 bases and J 1 base, with 15 bases left between them. From germline, CDR1 is DFQATT and CDR2 SNEGSKA (reference sequence). The CDR3: CSATTRRSQETQYF. CDR3 in DNA: TGCAGTGCAACGACCCGGAGGTCCCAAGAGACCCAGTACTTC.

The table lists this clonotype with many counts. The J gene is TRBJ2-5, the V gene TRBV29-1, with no clear D. The V end was cut by 8 bases, the J end by 4 bases, with 11 bases between. CDR1 and CDR2 (germline): SQVTM, ANQGSEA. The CDR3 contains 11 residues. CDR3 bases: TGCAGCTCCCGTTGGGCAGAGACCCAGTACTTC. Its translation: CSSRWAETQYF. The entire variable domain, with the rest obtained from reference TRBV29-1 and TRBJ2-5, is as follows: SAVISQKPSRDICQRGTSLTIQCQVDSQVTMMFWYRQQPGQSLTLIATANQGSEATYESGFVIDKFPISRPNLTFSTLTVSNMSPEDSSIYLCSSRWAETQYFGPGTRLLVL.

This clonotype was observed at least ten times. The chain has TRBV6-1 and TRBJ1-5; the match to TRBD1 covers 9 bases. This CDR3 has 15 amino acids. Germline-derived CDR1 and CDR2 are MNHNS and SASEGT. V gave up 7 bases and J gave up 3 bases; unmatched junction bases: 7. The CDR3 spells CASTADRGINQPQHF. In DNA form, the CDR3 reads TGTGCCAGCACTGCGGACAGGGGCATCAATCAGCCCCAGCATTTT.

The J gene is TRBJ2-6, the V gene TRBV30; D ambiguous. Germline-derived CDR1 and CDR2 are GTSNPN and SVGIG (reference sequence). Trimming pared 1 base from V and 6 bases from J, leaving 16 bases between. The CDR3 extends over 16 amino acids. The CDR3 DNA reads as TGTGCCTGGAGTGCAGTCGAGGAAAAAGCGGCCAACGTCCTGACTTTC. Residues: CAWSAVEEKAANVLTF.